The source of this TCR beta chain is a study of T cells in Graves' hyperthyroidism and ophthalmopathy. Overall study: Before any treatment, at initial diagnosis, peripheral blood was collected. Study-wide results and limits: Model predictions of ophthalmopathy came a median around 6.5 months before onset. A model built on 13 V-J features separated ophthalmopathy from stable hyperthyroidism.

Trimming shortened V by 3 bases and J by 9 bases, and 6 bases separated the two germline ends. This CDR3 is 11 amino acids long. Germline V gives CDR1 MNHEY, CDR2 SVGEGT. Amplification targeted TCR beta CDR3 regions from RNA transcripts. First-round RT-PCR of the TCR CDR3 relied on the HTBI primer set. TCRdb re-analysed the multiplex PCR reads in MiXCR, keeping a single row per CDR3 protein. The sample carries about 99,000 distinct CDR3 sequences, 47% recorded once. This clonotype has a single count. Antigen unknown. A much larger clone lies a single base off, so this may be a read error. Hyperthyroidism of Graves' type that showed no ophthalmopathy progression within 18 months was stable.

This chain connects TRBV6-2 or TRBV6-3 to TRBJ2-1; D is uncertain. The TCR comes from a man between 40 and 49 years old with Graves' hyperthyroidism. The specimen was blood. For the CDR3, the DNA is TGTGCCAGCAGTTATCTGAGTGAGCAGTTCTTC. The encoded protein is CASSYLSEQFF.